These 24 T cell receptor beta chains were sequenced from one sample in a study of blood T cells in healthy people across ages. Combining a sample-barcoded 5' primer with a J-beta primer mix, a second PCR ran for roughly 7 to 12 cycles. Each CDR3 protein gets one entry after TCRdb re-called the 5' RACE reads with MiXCR. The table includes about 730,000 distinct CDR3 sequences, 40% to 45% detected once. Sequencing was carried out using blood. The receptors here all came from a woman in her fifties or sixties in good health.

The chain joins TRBV27 to TRBJ1-1, with 8 bases that match TRBD1. J lost 6 bases, V lost 5 bases, and 5 bases had no gene match. Germline-derived CDR1 and CDR2 are MNHEY and SMNVEV (reference sequence). The CDR3 runs 13 residues. The CDR3 loop is CASSVDRDAEAFF. CDR3 sequence (DNA): TGTGCCAGCAGTGTGGACAGGGACGCTGAAGCTTTCTTT.

In this sample, this clonotype turned up once. A much larger clonotype is one base distant, so this may be a read error. The rearrangement joins TRBV13 to TRBJ2-1; D might be TRBD1 (6 bases). The ends were cut back, 5 bases at V and 13 bases at J, with 9 bases in the middle. The CDR3 consists of 10 residues. Per germline, CDR1 PRHDT and CDR2 FYEKMQ (reference sequence). In DNA form, the CDR3 reads TGTGCCAGCAGCGGGGGCCGACAGTTCTTC. Its translation is CASSGGRQFF.

V is TRBV7-2 and J is TRBJ2-7; weak D call: TRBD2 (5 bases). The CDR3 loop spans 11 amino acids. V was cut by 5 bases and J by 7 bases, with 9 bases left in between. Germline-derived CDR1 and CDR2 are SGHTA and FQGNSA. CDR3 sequence: CASSLPGEQYF. CDR3 nucleotides: TGTGCCAGCAGCCTTCCGGGGGAGCAGTACTTC.

This clonotype showed up many times. V and J are TRBV7-2 and TRBJ2-7; 7 nucleotides match TRBD1. The V gene end was trimmed by 5 bases and the J gene end by 2 bases; junction bases not matched to a gene: 6. Per the germline V gene, CDR1 is SGHTA and CDR2 is FQGNSA. There are 14 residues in the CDR3. The CDR3 sequence is CASSPVGQTYEQYF. The CDR3 DNA follows: TGTGCCAGCAGCCCTGTGGGACAGACCTACGAGCAGTACTTC.

In this sample, this clonotype turned up a few times. This sequence joins TRBV28 and TRBJ2-7, with D tentatively TRBD1 (5 bases). CDR1 is MDHEN and CDR2 is SYDVKM in the germline V gene. Deletions cut 2 bases from V and 5 bases from J, with 16 bases between. The CDR3 sequence is 15 residues long. The CDR3 nucleotides are TGTGCCAGCAGTTTAATCCTGCAGGGTGGCCACGAGCAGTACTTC. Amino acids: CASSLILQGGHEQYF.

This clonotype came up a few times. This chain uses TRBV7-2 with TRBJ2-7; 7 bases match TRBD2. Trimming at V came to 3 bases and at J to 0 bases, leaving 5 bases not matched to a gene. The CDR3 spans 15 residues. Germline lookup yields CDR1 SGHTA and CDR2 FQGNSA. The CDR3 is CASSLGRGSSYEQYF. CDR3 in DNA: TGTGCCAGCAGCTTGGGGCGGGGGAGCTCCTACGAGCAGTACTTC.

The genes are TRBV27 and TRBJ2-1; D is undetermined. Between the trimmed V and J ends, which lost 7 bases and 4 bases, there was a span of 11 bases. Germline CDR1 is MNHEY and CDR2 is SMNVEV (reference sequence). This CDR3 is built from 13 residues. CDR3 sequence (DNA): TGTGCCAGCAAGTCCGGGCTATACAATGAGCAGTTCTTC. This codes for CASKSGLYNEQFF.

This clonotype has only a few counts. V gene TRBV6-5 combines with J gene TRBJ2-7, with 10 bases aligning to TRBD1. With V trimmed by 0 bases and J by 3 bases, 2 bases remained unmatched. This CDR3 has 15 amino acids. CDR1 is MNHEY and CDR2 is SVGAGI in the germline V gene. The CDR3 sequence is CASSYSWTGGYEQYF. The CDR3 DNA reads TGTGCCAGCAGTTACTCGTGGACAGGGGGCTACGAGCAGTACTTC.

The chain has TRBV7-7 and TRBJ2-3; TRBD1 is a possible D gene (5 bases). V lost 4 bases and J lost 6, with 11 bases in between. CDR1 is SSHAT and CDR2 is FNYEAQ in the germline V gene (reference sequence). The CDR3 runs 13 residues. The CDR3 coding sequence is TGTGCCAGCAGCTCGTATTCAGGGGATACGCAGTATTTT. Protein: CASSSYSGDTQYF.

The chain links TRBV20-1 to TRBJ2-7; the D gene is possibly TRBD1 (7 bases). The CDR3 covers 15 residues. Germline assignment: CDR1 DFQATT and CDR2 SNEGSKA (reference sequence). The ends were cut back, 1 base at V and 2 bases at J, with 15 bases in the middle. The CDR3 is CSARGGGTDTYEQYF. CDR3 DNA sequence: TGCAGTGCTAGAGGAGGCGGGACAGACACCTACGAGCAGTACTTC.

V gene TRBV30 combines with J gene TRBJ2-1; D assignment may be TRBD1 or TRBD2 (5 bases each). The V end was cut by 3 bases, the J end by 6 bases, with 15 bases between. Germline CDR1 and CDR2: GTSNPN and SVGIG (reference sequence). The CDR3 sequence is 14 residues long. The CDR3 reads CAWRGPYGANEQFF. The CDR3 coding sequence is TGTGCCTGGAGGGGACCCTACGGAGCCAATGAGCAGTTCTTC.

The V gene is TRBV10-2, the J gene TRBJ1-2; D gene ambiguous. V lost 7 bases, J lost 0 bases, and 9 bases lay in between. Germline values: CDR1 WSHSY, CDR2 SAAADI. This CDR3 contains 13 residues. CDR3 loop: CASNKEANYGYTF. The DNA for the CDR3 is TGCGCCAGCAATAAGGAAGCTAACTATGGCTACACCTTC.

J is TRBJ2-5 and V is TRBV27; 9 nucleotides align to TRBD2. This CDR3 has 16 amino acids. The V and J ends lost 5 bases and 4 bases, in that order; junction bases with no gene match: 11. From germline, CDR1 is MNHEY and CDR2 SMNVEV (reference sequence). This CDR3 reads CASSPYLAGPRETQYF. As DNA, the CDR3 is TGTGCCAGCAGTCCGTATCTAGCGGGGCCTCGAGAGACCCAGTACTTC.

The V call is TRBV6-5, the J call TRBJ2-5; D is possibly TRBD1 (6 bases). The length of the CDR3 is 14 residues. V was cut by 6 bases and J by 1 base, with 12 bases left in between. Germline CDR1 MNHEY, CDR2 SVGAGI. The CDR3 loop reads CASSRQDTQETQYF. For the CDR3, the DNA is TGTGCCAGCAGCCGACAGGATACCCAAGAGACCCAGTACTTC.

V and J are TRBV7-9 and TRBJ2-3, with 9 bases lining up with TRBD2. The trim removed 2 bases at V and 3 bases at J, leaving 9 bases unmatched. This CDR3 spans 17 amino acids. The V gene's germline CDR1 is SEHNR and CDR2 FQNEAQ (reference sequence). The CDR3 DNA reads TGTGCCAGCAGCTTAAAGGCTAGCGGGAACCGAACAGATACGCAGTATTTT. Its translation: CASSLKASGNRTDTQYF.

The chain carries TRBV18 and TRBJ1-2; perhaps TRBD1 as D (5 bases). V dropped 0 bases and J dropped 10 bases, with 12 bases sitting between them. The germline gives CDR1 KGHSH, CDR2 LQKENI. The CDR3 sequence is 13 residues long. The CDR3 reads CASSPPQGTDYTF. In DNA, the CDR3 is TGTGCCAGCTCACCACCCCAGGGTACGGACTACACCTTC. The full variable domain, rest sourced from reference TRBV18 and TRBJ1-2, is NAGVMQNPRHLVRRRGQEARLRCSPMKGHSHVYWYRQLPEEGLKFMVYLQKENIIDESGMPKERFSAEFPKEGPSILRIQQVVRGDSAAYFCASSPPQGTDYTFGSGTRLTVV.

The CDR3 DNA follows: TGCAGTGCCCCTCGGGACGGAACCTACGAGCAGTACTTC. This encodes CSAPRDGTYEQYF. This chain joins TRBV20-1 and TRBJ2-7; possibly TRBD1 or TRBD2 for D (5 bases each). V was cut by 6 bases and J by 2 bases, with 14 bases left in between. The germline CDR1 and CDR2 sequences are DFQATT and SNEGSKA (reference sequence). This CDR3 contains 13 residues.

This clonotype has ten or more counts. The chain combines TRBV12-3 or TRBV12-4 with TRBJ2-1; perhaps D is TRBD1 or TRBD2 (6 bases each). The V end lost 5 bases, the J end lost 9 bases, and 11 bases lay between the germline ends. This CDR3 region has 12 residues. The CDR3 spells CASSTGGVEQFF. In nucleotides, the CDR3 is TGTGCCAGCAGTACCGGGGGCGTTGAGCAGTTCTTC.

This clonotype was counted at least ten times. The chain joins TRBV11-1 to TRBJ2-7, with TRBD2 matching over 9 bases. CDR1 is SGHAT, CDR2 FQDESV, per germline (reference sequence). The CDR3 extends over 14 amino acids. V was pared by 5 bases and J by 4 bases, with 6 bases of the junction left unmatched. The CDR3 region has the DNA TGTGCCAGCAGCGCGGGACTAGCTAGATACGAGCAGTACTTC. It codes for CASSAGLARYEQYF.

The J gene is TRBJ2-5, the V gene TRBV4-2, with D maybe TRBD2 (6 bases). The J call is in doubt because the DNA end fits TRBJ2-7 better. This CDR3 contains 18 residues. Germline loops: CDR1 LGHNA, CDR2 YNFKEQ. This chain's CDR3 is CASSQDRAGGVDSCEQYF. In DNA, the CDR3 is TGTGCCAGCAGCCAAGATCGGGCGGGCGGGGTCGATTCTTGCGAGCAGTACTTC.

Here the CDR3 reads CASSPIEGYQETQYF. CDR3 nucleotides: TGTGCCAGCAGCCCTATTGAGGGCTACCAAGAGACCCAGTACTTC. The chain couples TRBV11-2 to TRBJ2-5, with D possibly matching TRBD2 (5 bases). Germline-derived CDR1 and CDR2 are SGHAT and FQNNGV. The CDR3 runs 15 residues. Trimming removed 5 bases from V and 0 bases from J, with 13 bases in between.

The gene calls are TRBV29-1 and TRBJ2-3; perhaps TRBD2 as D (6 bases). CDR3 length equals 12 residues. V was pared by 4 bases and J by 4 bases, with 9 bases between. From germline, CDR1 is SQVTM and CDR2 ANQGSEA. CDR3 residues: CSVGTGADTQYF. The CDR3 coding sequence is TGCAGCGTTGGCACGGGAGCAGATACGCAGTATTTT.

V gene TRBV20-1 combines with J gene TRBJ1-2; D is ambiguous. Germline loops: CDR1 DFQATT, CDR2 SNEGSKA (reference sequence). The CDR3 consists of 13 residues. V lost 6 bases and J 2 bases, leaving 13 bases between the germline ends. CDR3 coding DNA: TGCAGTGCATCGCAGGTCCCAAACTATGGCTACACCTTC. Translation: CSASQVPNYGYTF.

The rearrangement uses TRBV28 and TRBJ2-1; TRBD1 aligns across 7 bases. Germline V gene lookup returns CDR1 MDHEN and CDR2 SYDVKM. The CDR3 sequence is 15 residues long. V shed 5 bases and J 1 base; nucleotides not matched to a gene: 5. The CDR3 nucleotides read TGTGCCAGCAGTACCCGACAGGGTTCCTACAATGAGCAGTTCTTC. This codes for CASSTRQGSYNEQFF.